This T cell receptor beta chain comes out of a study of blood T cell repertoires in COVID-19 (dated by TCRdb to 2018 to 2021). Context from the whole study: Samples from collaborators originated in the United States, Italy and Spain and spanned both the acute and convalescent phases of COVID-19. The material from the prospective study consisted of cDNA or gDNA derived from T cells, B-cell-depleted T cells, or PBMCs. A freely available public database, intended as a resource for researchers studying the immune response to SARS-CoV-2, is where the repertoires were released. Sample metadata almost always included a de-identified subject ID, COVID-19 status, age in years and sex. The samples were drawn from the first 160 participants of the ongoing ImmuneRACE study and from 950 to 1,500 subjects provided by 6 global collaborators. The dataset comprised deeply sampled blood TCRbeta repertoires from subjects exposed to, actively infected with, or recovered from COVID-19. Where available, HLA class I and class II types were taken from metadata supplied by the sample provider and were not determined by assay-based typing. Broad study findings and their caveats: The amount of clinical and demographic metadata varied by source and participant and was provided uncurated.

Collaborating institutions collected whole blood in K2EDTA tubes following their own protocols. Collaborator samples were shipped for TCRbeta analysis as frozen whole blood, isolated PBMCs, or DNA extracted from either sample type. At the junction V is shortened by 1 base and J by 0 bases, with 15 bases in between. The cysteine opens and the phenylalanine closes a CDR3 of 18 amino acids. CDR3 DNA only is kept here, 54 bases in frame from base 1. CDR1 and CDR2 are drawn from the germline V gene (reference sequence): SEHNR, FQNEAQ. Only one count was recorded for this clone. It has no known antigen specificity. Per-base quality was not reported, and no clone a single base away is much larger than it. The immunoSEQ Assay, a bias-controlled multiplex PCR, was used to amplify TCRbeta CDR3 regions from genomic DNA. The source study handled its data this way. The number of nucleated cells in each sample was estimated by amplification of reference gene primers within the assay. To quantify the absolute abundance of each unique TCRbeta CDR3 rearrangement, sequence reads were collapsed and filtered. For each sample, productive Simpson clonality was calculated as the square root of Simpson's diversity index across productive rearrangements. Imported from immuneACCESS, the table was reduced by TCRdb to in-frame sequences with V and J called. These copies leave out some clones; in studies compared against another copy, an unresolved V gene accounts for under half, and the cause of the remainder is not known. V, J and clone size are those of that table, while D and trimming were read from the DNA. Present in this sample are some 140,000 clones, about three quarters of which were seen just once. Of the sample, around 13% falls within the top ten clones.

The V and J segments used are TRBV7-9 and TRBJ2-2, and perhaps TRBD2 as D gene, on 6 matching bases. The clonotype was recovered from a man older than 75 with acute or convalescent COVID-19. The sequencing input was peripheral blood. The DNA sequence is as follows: TGTGCCAGCAGCTTAGACGAAGGGGCGGGGTCGAACACCGGGGAGCTGTTTTTT. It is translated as CASSLDEGAGSNTGELFF.